At least ten counts were recorded for the clone carrying this TCR beta chain. The antigen remains unidentified. The data derive from a study of early T cells in non-severe SARS-CoV-2 infection. About the study: Chains were not paired, and sequencing was done on bulk RNA from unsorted whole blood.

Individual cDNA molecules received unique molecular identifiers. TCRdb fed the 5' RACE reads into MiXCR, producing one record per CDR3 protein. The data contain 60,000 to 75,000 distinct CDR3 sequences, roughly an eighth of them singletons. In germline, CDR1 is SGHTA, CDR2 FQGNSA. V lost 2 bases and J 7 bases, leaving 16 bases between the germline ends. CDR3 size: 15 residues. Findings of the study overall: Missing private and CD4 specificities, VDJdb matching favored anti-spike CD8 responses.

The rearrangement uses TRBV7-2 and TRBJ2-3; D unresolved. Sample: whole blood, taken at baseline. The TCR was taken from an adult who was a healthcare worker with PCR-confirmed SARS-CoV-2 infection or an uninfected control (not recorded which). The CDR3 DNA follows: TGTGCCAGCAGCTTAACCGGTGACTGGAGAAATACGCAGTATTTT. As protein: CASSLTGDWRNTQYF.